The 24 T cell receptor beta chains below come from one sample, sequenced in a study of T cell changes during pregnancy in multiple sclerosis. Only in-frame clones appear in the TCRdb table, and some are missing; sequencing was by immunoSEQ multiplex PCR. The sample holds 40,000 to 50,000 clones; roughly 93% are singletons and the top ten take around 8.1%. Material: CD8+ T cells from peripheral blood mononuclear cells, obtained in the third trimester of pregnancy. The receptors derive from a female donor with multiple sclerosis, enrolled in a pregnancy study.

The rearrangement links TRBV19 to TRBJ2-6; no clear D gene. With 3 bases removed from V and 0 bases from J, the gap between germline ends came to 6 bases. Germline-derived CDR1 and CDR2 are LNHDA and SQIVND (reference sequence). There are 15 residues in the CDR3. The CDR3 sequence: CASSIPSSGANVLTF. The CDR3 DNA reads TGTGCCAGTAGTATTCCCAGCTCTGGGGCCAACGTCCTGACTTTC.

This chain links TRBV28 with TRBJ1-5, with D unresolved. V lost 5 bases and J 4 bases, leaving 9 bases between the germline ends. This CDR3 has 13 residues. Germline CDR1 reads MDHEN; CDR2 reads SYDVKM. The CDR3 DNA reads TGTGCCAGCAGTCCCGGGTGGAATCAGCCCCAGCATTTT. Protein product: CASSPGWNQPQHF.

This clone has a single count. The CDR3 nucleotides read TGTGCCAGCAGCTTGACAGGAGTCCAAGAGACCCAGTACTTC. This gives the protein CASSLTGVQETQYF. The chain recombines TRBV7-9 with TRBJ2-5, with D tentatively TRBD1 (6 bases). The CDR3 runs 14 residues. Trimming pared 3 bases from V and 1 base from J, leaving 9 bases between. CDR1 and CDR2 from the germline V gene are SEHNR and FQNEAQ (reference sequence). The full variable domain, rest sourced from reference TRBV7-9 and TRBJ2-5, is DTGVSQNPRHKITKRGQNVTFRCDPISEHNRLYWYRQTLGQGPEFLTYFQNEAQLEKSRLLSDRFSAERPKGSFSTLEIQRTEQGDSAMYLCASSLTGVQETQYFGPGTRLLVL.

CDR3 sequence (DNA): TGTGCCAGCAGCTTGGGGGACAGGGGGCCCGGGGAGCTGTTTTTT. It yields the protein CASSLGDRGPGELFF. The chain uses TRBV5-4 and TRBJ2-2; 12 bases are a match to TRBD1. The trim removed 0 bases at V and 6 bases at J, leaving 0 bases unmatched. From germline, CDR1 is SGHNT and CDR2 YYREEE (reference sequence). The CDR3 covers 15 residues.

This chain joins TRBV5-4 and TRBJ2-3, with D hard to call. V was clipped by 5 bases and J by 0 bases, with 10 bases between them. The CDR3 is 14 amino acids. Germline V lookup: CDR1 SGHNT, CDR2 YYREEE (reference sequence). CDR3 amino acids: CASSSRMSTDTQYF. The CDR3 region has the DNA TGTGCCAGCAGTTCCCGTATGAGCACAGATACGCAGTATTTT.

J is TRBJ1-1 and V is TRBV7-9, with TRBD1 matching over 9 bases. Losses at the gene ends were 3 bases for V and 2 bases for J; bases not matched to a gene: 4. This CDR3 is 15 amino acids long. Germline CDR1 SEHNR, CDR2 FQNEAQ (reference sequence). CDR3 nucleotide sequence: TGTGCCAGCAGCTTCGGACAGGGGTTTAACACTGAAGCTTTCTTT. Protein product: CASSFGQGFNTEAFF.

This clone was observed a single time. The chain has TRBV2 and TRBJ2-3, with D uncertain. Looked up from germline, CDR1 is SNHLY and CDR2 is FYNNEI. V dropped 4 bases and J dropped 1 base, with 9 bases sitting between them. The CDR3 runs to 14 residues. This chain's CDR3 is CASSVGHGTDTQYF. Here the CDR3 DNA reads TGTGCCAGCAGTGTGGGCCACGGCACAGATACGCAGTATTTT. The variable domain in full, with the rest retrieved from reference TRBV2 and TRBJ2-3, is EPEVTQTPSHQVTQMGQEVILRCVPISNHLYFYWYRQILGQKVEFLVSFYNNEISEKSEIFDDQFSVERPDGSNFTLKIRSTKLEDSAMYFCASSVGHGTDTQYFGPGTRLTVL.

The genes are TRBV6-5 and TRBJ1-1, with D tentatively TRBD1 (6 bases). This CDR3 has 14 residues. Trimming cost V 0 bases and J 3 bases, with 8 bases left between them. CDR1 is MNHEY and CDR2 is SVGAGI in the germline V gene. CDR3 coding DNA: TGTGCCAGCAGTTACTCGTCAGGGGACACTGAAGCTTTCTTT. It codes for CASSYSSGDTEAFF.

The rearrangement links TRBV7-8 to TRBJ2-5; D unresolved. Trimming left V 2 bases short and J 5 bases short, with 9 bases between. Germline V gene sequence: CDR1 SGHVS, CDR2 FQNEAQ. The CDR3 totals 13 residues. The CDR3 loop reads CASSLSTRETQYF. CDR3 bases: TGTGCCAGCAGCTTATCGACGAGGGAGACCCAGTACTTC.

This sequence joins TRBV5-4 and TRBJ2-3; TRBD2 matches at 9 bases. CDR3 length equals 15 residues. V gave up 0 bases and J gave up 9 bases; unmatched junction bases: 8. Germline V gene sequence: CDR1 SGHNT, CDR2 YYREEE (reference sequence). For the CDR3, the DNA is TGTGCCAGCAGCTTGGGACTAGCGGACGAAGCGACGCAGTATTTT. Encoded protein: CASSLGLADEATQYF.

This chain connects TRBV6-5 to TRBJ1-2; 8 bases fit TRBD1. This CDR3 is 13 amino acids long. CDR1 is MNHEY, CDR2 SVGAGI, per germline. Trimming cost V 6 bases and J 3 bases; bases outside gene matches: 3. CDR3 residues: CASSSGGHYGYTF. The DNA for the CDR3 is TGTGCCAGCAGCTCAGGGGGCCACTATGGCTACACCTTC.

The J gene is TRBJ2-3, the V gene TRBV19; weak D call: TRBD2 (5 bases). The CDR3 loop spans 15 amino acids. Trimming pared 4 bases from V and 0 bases from J, leaving 11 bases between. The germline V gene encodes CDR1 LNHDA and CDR2 SQIVND (reference sequence). CDR3 sequence reads: CASSNPAASTDTQYF. The CDR3 DNA reads TGTGCCAGTAGTAACCCAGCGGCTAGCACAGATACGCAGTATTTT. The complete variable domain, with remaining parts taken from reference TRBV19 and TRBJ2-3, reads DGGITQSPKYLFRKEGQNVTLSCEQNLNHDAMYWYRQDPGQGLRLIYYSQIVNDFQKGDIAEGYSVSREKKESFPLTVTSAQKNPTAFYLCASSNPAASTDTQYFGPGTRLTVL.

This chain connects TRBV14 to TRBJ2-1, with 10 bases matching TRBD2. Losses at the gene ends were 0 bases for V and 7 bases for J; bases not matched to a gene: 6. The germline CDR1 and CDR2 sequences are SGHDN and FVKESK. CDR3 length: 16 residues. The CDR3 reads CASSQDLAGERNEQFF. The CDR3 nucleotides are TGTGCCAGCAGCCAAGATCTAGCGGGAGAGAGGAATGAGCAGTTCTTC.

In nucleotides, the CDR3 is TGTGCTAGTGGTCTAAACAATGAGCAGTTCTTC. Translated: CASGLNNEQFF. The gene calls are TRBV12-5 and TRBJ2-1; unclear D gene. Germline CDR1 LGHNT, CDR2 FRNRAP. V shed 5 bases and J shed 5 bases, with 4 bases lying between them. The CDR3 totals 11 residues. The whole variable domain, remainder taken from reference TRBV12-5 and TRBJ2-1, is DARVTQTPRHKVTEMGQEVTMRCQPILGHNTVFWYRQTMMQGLELLAYFRNRAPLDDSGMPKDRFSAEMPDATLATLKIQPSEPRDSAVYFCASGLNNEQFFGPGTRLTVL.

This clone was detected once. V is TRBV29-1 and J is TRBJ2-5; 7 bases fit TRBD2. The CDR3 has 13 residues. Germline loops: CDR1 SQVTM, CDR2 ANQGSEA. The V and J ends lost 5 bases and 5 bases, in that order; junction bases with no gene match: 8. The CDR3 here is CSVLAGVAETQYF. CDR3 coding DNA: TGCAGCGTTCTGGCGGGAGTGGCCGAGACCCAGTACTTC.

V usage is TRBV10-3 and J usage is TRBJ2-1; 12 nucleotides line up with TRBD2. Looked up from germline, CDR1 is ENHRY and CDR2 is SYGVKD. Trimming removed 4 bases from V and 7 bases from J; junction bases left unmatched: 2. There are 14 residues in the CDR3. The CDR3 loop reads CAISGLAGVNEQFF. As DNA, the CDR3 is TGTGCCATCAGTGGACTAGCGGGAGTTAATGAGCAGTTCTTC.

The chain joins TRBV5-1 to TRBJ2-3; TRBD2 matches 9 bases. Unmatched junction bases numbered 11, after V lost 4 bases and J lost 2 bases. Germline V gene sequence: CDR1 SGHRS, CDR2 YFSETQ. The CDR3 totals 17 residues. The CDR3 nucleotides read TGCGCCAGCAGCCCAAGCAAAACTAGCGGGTACACAGATACGCAGTATTTT. Protein sequence: CASSPSKTSGYTDTQYF.

J is TRBJ1-2 and V is TRBV9, with D perhaps matching TRBD1 (5 bases). The CDR3 runs to 14 residues. Germline CDR1 and CDR2: SGDLS and YYNGEE. V gave up 3 bases and J gave up 6 bases, with 15 bases separating them. The CDR3 nucleotides are TGTGCCAGCAGCGAGGGGACTGCGGGGAATGGCTACACCTTC. Its translation: CASSEGTAGNGYTF.

The count of this clone is one. The rearrangement links TRBV13 to TRBJ1-1, with TRBD1 matching 7 bases. V trimming: 8 bases; J trimming: 2 bases; junction bases outside the gene matches: 8. The germline CDR1 and CDR2 sequences are PRHDT and FYEKMQ (reference sequence). This CDR3 is 14 amino acids long. DNA of the CDR3: TGTGCCAGCTACCTCAGGGGGGATAACACTGAAGCTTTCTTT. Encoded protein: CASYLRGDNTEAFF.

The chain couples TRBV14 to TRBJ2-7; 8 positions agree with TRBD2. V was pared by 1 base and J by 3 bases, with 5 bases of the junction left unmatched. This CDR3 has 15 amino acids. CDR1 and CDR2 from the germline V gene are SGHDN and FVKESK. The CDR3 protein is CASSQVHGGDYEQYF. The CDR3 region has the DNA TGTGCCAGCAGCCAAGTTCACGGGGGGGACTACGAGCAGTACTTC.

Regarding this clone: One end of the junction is discordant with germline, which a read error may explain. This chain links TRBV9 with TRBJ2-5; perhaps TRBD2 as D (5 bases). Germline V gene sequence: CDR1 SGDLS, CDR2 YYNGEE. The length of the CDR3 is 14 residues. The CDR3 coding sequence is TGTGCCAGCAGCGTAGAAGGAGGCCGGGAATCCAAAGACTTC. Protein: CASSVEGGRESKDF.

This chain connects TRBV5-6 to TRBJ2-5; TRBD2 is a possible D gene (6 bases). The germline V and J ends were trimmed by 3 bases and 3 bases, with 15 bases remaining between them. Germline V gene sequence: CDR1 SGHDT, CDR2 YYEEEE. The CDR3 contains 15 residues. The CDR3, as DNA: TGTGCCAGCAGCTGGAGGGCGTGGTTAGAAGAGACCCAGTACTTC. Amino acids: CASSWRAWLEETQYF.

The V gene is TRBV2, the J gene TRBJ1-1, with D maybe TRBD1 (5 bases). Trimming took off 8 bases at V and 0 bases at J, with 19 bases between the two ends. This CDR3 is 16 amino acids long. Germline CDR1 reads SNHLY; CDR2 reads FYNNEI. CDR3 sequence reads: CASGSRLQVLNTEAFF. The CDR3 DNA reads as TGTGCCAGCGGATCGCGGTTACAGGTATTGAACACTGAAGCTTTCTTT.

In its sample, this clone was seen once. This sequence joins TRBV5-1 and TRBJ2-2; 8 nucleotides align to TRBD1. Germline V gene sequence: CDR1 SGHRS, CDR2 YFSETQ. The CDR3 sequence is 16 residues long. V gave up 2 bases and J gave up 8 bases; unmatched junction bases: 11. CDR3 DNA sequence: TGCGCCAGCAGCTTTGTTGGCAGGGGGCCTGCAGGGGAGCTGTTTTTT. The encoded protein is CASSFVGRGPAGELFF. Combining the CDR3 with reference TRBV5-1 and TRBJ2-2 gives the whole variable domain KAGVTQTPRYLIKTRGQQVTLSCSPISGHRSVSWYQQTPGQGLQFLFEYFSETQRNKGNFPGRFSGRQFSNSRSEMNVSTLELGDSALYLCASSFVGRGPAGELFFGEGSRLTVL.